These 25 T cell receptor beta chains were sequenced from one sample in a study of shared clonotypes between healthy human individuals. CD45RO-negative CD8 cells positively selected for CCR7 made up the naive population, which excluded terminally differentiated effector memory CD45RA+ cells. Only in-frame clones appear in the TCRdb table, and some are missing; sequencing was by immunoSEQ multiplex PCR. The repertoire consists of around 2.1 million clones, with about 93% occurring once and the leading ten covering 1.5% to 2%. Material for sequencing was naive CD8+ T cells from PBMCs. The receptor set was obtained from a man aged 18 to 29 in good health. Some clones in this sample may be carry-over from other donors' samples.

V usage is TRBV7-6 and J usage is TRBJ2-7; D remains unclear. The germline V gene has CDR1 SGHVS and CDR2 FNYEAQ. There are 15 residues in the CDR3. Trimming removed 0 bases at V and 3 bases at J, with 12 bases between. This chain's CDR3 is CASSLAIGFDYEQYF. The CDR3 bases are TGTGCCAGCAGCTTAGCGATTGGGTTCGACTACGAGCAGTACTTC.

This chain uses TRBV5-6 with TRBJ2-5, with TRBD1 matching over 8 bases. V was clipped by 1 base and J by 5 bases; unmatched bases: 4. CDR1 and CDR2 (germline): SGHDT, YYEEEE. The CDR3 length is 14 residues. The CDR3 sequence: CASSLPGGWETQYF. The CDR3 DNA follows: TGTGCCAGCAGCTTGCCAGGGGGCTGGGAGACCCAGTACTTC.

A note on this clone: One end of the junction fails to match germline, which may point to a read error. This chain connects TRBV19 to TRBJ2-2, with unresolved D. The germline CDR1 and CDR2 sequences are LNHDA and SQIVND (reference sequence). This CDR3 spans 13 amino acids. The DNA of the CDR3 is TGTGCCAGTAGTGTAGAGAACACCGGGGAGCTGTTTTTT. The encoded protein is CASSVENTGELFF.

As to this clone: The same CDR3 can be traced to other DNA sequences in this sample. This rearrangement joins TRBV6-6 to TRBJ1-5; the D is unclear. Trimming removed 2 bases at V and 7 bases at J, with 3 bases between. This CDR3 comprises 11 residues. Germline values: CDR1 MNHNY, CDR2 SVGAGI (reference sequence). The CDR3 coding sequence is TGTGCCAGCAGTTACGACCAGCCCCAGCATTTT. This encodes CASSYDQPQHF.

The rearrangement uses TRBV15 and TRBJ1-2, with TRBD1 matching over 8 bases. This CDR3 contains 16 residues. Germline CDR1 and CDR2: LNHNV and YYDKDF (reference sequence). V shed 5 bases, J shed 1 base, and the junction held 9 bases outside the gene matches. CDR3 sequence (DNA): TGTGCCACCAGCCCCCCTGACGGGACAGGTAACTATGGCTACACCTTC. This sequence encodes CATSPPDGTGNYGYTF.

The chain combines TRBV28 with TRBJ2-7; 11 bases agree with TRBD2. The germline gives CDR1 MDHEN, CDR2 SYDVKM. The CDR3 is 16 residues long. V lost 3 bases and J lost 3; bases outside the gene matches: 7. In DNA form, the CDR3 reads TGTGCCAGCAGTTTTATAGCGGGAGGGCCCCTCTACGAGCAGTACTTC. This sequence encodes CASSFIAGGPLYEQYF.

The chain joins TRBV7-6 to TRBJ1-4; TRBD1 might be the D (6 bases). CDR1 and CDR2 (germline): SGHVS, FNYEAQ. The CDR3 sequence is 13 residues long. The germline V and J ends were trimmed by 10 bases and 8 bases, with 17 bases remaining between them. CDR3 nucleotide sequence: TGTGCCATCCGGACAGACGTGAGGGAAAAACTGTTTTTT. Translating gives CAIRTDVREKLFF.

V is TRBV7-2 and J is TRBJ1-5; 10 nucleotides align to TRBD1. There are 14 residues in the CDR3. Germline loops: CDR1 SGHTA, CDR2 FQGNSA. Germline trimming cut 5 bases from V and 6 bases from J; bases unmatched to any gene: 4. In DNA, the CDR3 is TGTGCCAGCAGCCCGACAGGGGGCCGTCAGCCCCAGCATTTT. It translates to CASSPTGGRQPQHF.

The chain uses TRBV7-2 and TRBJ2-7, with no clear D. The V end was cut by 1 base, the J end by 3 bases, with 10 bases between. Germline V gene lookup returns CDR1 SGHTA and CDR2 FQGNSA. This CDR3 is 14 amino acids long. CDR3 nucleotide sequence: TGTGCCAGCAGCTTAGAAGTTCTTCTCTACGAGCAGTACTTC. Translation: CASSLEVLLYEQYF.

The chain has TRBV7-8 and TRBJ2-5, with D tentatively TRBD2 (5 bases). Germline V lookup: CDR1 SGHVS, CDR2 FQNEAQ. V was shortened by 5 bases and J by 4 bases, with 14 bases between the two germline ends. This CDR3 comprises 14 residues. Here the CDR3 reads CASSPGVSRETQYF. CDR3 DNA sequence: TGTGCCAGCAGCCCCGGGGTTTCAAGAGAGACCCAGTACTTC.

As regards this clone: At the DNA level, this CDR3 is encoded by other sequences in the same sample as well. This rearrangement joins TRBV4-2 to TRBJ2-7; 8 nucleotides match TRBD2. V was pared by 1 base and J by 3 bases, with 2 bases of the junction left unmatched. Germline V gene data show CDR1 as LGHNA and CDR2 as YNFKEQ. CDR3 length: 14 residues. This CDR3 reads CASSQGLAGYEQYF. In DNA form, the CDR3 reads TGTGCCAGCAGCCAAGGGCTAGCGGGCTACGAGCAGTACTTC.

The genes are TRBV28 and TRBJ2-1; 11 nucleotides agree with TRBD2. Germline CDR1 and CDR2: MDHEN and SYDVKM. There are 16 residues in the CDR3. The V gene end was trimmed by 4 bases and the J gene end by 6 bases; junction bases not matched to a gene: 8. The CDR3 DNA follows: TGTGCCAGCAGTTATCGGACTAGCGGGTATGCCAATGAGCAGTTCTTC. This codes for CASSYRTSGYANEQFF.

The CDR3 loop reads CASSPRDPGEQYF. CDR3 nucleotides: TGTGCCAGCAGCCCCCGGGACCCGGGGGAGCAGTACTTC. J is TRBJ2-7 and V is TRBV7-2; perhaps D is TRBD1 or TRBD2 (5 bases each). The germline V and J ends were trimmed by 5 bases and 7 bases, with 15 bases remaining between them. CDR3 length: 13 amino acids. The V gene's germline CDR1 is SGHTA and CDR2 FQGNSA.

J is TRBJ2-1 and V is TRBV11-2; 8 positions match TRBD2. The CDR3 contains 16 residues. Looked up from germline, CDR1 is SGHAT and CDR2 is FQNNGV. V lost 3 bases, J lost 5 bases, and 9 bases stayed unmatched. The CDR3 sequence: CASSLKAGEWNNEQFF. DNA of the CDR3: TGTGCCAGCAGCTTGAAAGCGGGAGAATGGAACAATGAGCAGTTCTTC.

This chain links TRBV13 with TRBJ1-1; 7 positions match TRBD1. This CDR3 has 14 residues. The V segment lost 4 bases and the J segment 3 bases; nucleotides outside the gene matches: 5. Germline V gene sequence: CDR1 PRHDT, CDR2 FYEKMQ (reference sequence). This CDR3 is CASSSGTDDTEAFF. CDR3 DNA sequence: TGTGCCAGCAGCTCTGGGACAGACGACACTGAAGCTTTCTTT.

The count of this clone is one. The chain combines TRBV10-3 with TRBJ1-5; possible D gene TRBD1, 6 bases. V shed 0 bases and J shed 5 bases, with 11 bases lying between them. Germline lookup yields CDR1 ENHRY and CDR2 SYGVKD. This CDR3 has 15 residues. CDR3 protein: CAISESGGLYQPQHF. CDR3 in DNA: TGTGCCATCAGTGAGTCTGGGGGCCTATATCAGCCCCAGCATTTT.

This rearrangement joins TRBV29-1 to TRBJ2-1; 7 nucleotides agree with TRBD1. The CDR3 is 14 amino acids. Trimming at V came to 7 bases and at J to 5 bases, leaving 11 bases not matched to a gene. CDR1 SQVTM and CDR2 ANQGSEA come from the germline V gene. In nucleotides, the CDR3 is TGCAGCGCTCGGCCGGGACAGCAAAACAATGAGCAGTTCTTC. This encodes CSARPGQQNNEQFF.

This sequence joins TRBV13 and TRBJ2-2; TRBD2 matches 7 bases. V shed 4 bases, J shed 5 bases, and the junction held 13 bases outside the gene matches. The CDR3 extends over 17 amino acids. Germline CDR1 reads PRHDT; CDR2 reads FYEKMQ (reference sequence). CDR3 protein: CASSSRSAGIKTGELFF. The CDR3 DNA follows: TGTGCCAGCAGCTCCCGGTCAGCGGGAATAAAAACCGGGGAGCTGTTTTTT.

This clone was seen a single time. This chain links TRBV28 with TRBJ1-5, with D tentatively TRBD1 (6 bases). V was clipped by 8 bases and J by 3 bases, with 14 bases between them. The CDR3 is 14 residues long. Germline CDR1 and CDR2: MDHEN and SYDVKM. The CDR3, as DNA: TGTGCCAGCCCTCTGGACAGACTCAATCAGCCCCAGCATTTT. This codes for CASPLDRLNQPQHF.

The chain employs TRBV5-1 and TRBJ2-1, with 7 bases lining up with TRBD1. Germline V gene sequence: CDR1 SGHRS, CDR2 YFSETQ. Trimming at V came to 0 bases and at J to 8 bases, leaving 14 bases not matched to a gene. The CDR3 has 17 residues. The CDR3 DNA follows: TGCGCCAGCAGCTTGGCCTGGCGTCAGGGGGAGATACATGAGCAGTTCTTC. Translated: CASSLAWRQGEIHEQFF.

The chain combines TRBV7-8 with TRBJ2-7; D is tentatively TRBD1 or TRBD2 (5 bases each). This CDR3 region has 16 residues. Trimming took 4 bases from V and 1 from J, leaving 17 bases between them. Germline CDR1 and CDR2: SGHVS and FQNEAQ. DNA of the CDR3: TGTGCCAGCAGCTATACCGGGACGGCCCCATCCTACGAGCAGTACTTC. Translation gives CASSYTGTAPSYEQYF.

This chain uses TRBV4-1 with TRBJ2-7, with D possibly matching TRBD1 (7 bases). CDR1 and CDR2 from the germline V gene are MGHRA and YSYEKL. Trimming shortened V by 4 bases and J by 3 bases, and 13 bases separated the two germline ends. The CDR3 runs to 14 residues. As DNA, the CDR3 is TGCGCCAGCAGCCCCTGGCAGGGGGGCTACGAGCAGTACTTC. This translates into CASSPWQGGYEQYF.

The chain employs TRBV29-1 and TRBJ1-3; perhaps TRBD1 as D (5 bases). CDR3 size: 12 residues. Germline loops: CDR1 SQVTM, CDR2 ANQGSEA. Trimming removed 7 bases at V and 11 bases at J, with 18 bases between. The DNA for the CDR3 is TGCAGCGCCATGACGGGACTCGGACCCATATATTTT. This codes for CSAMTGLGPIYF. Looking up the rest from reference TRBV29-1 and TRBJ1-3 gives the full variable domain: SAVISQKPSRDICQRGTSLTIQCQVDSQVTMMFWYRQQPGQSLTLIATANQGSEATYESGFVIDKFPISRPNLTFSTLTVSNMSPEDSSIYLCSAMTGLGPIYFGEGSWLTVV.

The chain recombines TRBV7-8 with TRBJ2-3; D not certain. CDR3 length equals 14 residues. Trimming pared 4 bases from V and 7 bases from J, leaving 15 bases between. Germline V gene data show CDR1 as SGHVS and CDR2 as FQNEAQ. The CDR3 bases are TGTGCCAGCAGCTCCGAGTGGAGTCCTAATACGCAGTATTTT. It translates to CASSSEWSPNTQYF. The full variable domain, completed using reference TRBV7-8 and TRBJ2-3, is GAGVSQSPRYKVAKRGQDVALRCDPISGHVSLFWYQQALGQGPEFLTYFQNEAQLDKSGLPSDRFFAERPEGSVSTLKIQRTQQEDSAVYLCASSSEWSPNTQYFGPGTRLTVL.

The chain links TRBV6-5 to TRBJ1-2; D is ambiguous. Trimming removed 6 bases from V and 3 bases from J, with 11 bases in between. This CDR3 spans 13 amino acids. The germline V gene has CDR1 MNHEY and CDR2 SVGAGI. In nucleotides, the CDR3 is TGTGCCAGCAGAGATACAGAGGACTATGGCTACACCTTC. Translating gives CASRDTEDYGYTF.